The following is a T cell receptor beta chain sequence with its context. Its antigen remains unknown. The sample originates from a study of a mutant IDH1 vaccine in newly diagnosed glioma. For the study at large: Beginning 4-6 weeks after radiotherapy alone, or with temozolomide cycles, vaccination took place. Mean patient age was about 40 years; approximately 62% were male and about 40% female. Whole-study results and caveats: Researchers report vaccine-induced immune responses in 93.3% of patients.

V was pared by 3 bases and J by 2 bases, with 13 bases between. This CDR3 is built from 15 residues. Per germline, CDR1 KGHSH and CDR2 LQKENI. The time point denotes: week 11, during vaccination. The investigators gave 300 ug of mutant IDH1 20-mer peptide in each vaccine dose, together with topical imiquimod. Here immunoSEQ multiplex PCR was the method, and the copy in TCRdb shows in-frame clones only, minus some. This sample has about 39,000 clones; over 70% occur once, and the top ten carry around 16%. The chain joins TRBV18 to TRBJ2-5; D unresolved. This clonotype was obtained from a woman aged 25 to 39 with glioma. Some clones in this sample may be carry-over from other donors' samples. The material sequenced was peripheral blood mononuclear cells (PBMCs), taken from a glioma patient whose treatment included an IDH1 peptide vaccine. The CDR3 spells CASSPLRAGQETQYF. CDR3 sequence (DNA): TGTGCCAGCTCACCCCTGCGAGCAGGTCAAGAGACCCAGTACTTC.